This record covers a single T cell receptor (beta chain). The clone's antigen remains unknown. No much larger clone is present one base from it, and per-base qualities are unavailable. Measured from the cysteine to the phenylalanine, the CDR3 is 13 residues long. This entry keeps only the CDR3 DNA: 39 bases, framed from base 1. Relative to germline, V is missing 3 bases and J is missing 4 bases, with 5 bases of the junction outside any gene match. Sequences GTSNPN (CDR1) and SVGIG (CDR2) are obtained from the germline V gene (reference sequence). Taken with the paper, the label for time point translates to: cycle 4 day 1 (C4D1), after 6 weeks of nivolumab. Every trial patient had relapsed after autologous stem cell transplantation, and cohorts A, B and C differed in prior brentuximab vedotin exposure. The trial cohort included 56 patients with relapsed/refractory classical Hodgkin lymphoma, and each patient had a best overall response of complete response, partial response or progressive disease. In the multi-cohort phase II CheckMate 205 trial, trial patients received single-agent nivolumab. An independent review committee assessed best overall response by applying the 2007 International Working Group response criteria. Trial PBMCs were collected just before the start of nivolumab (C1D1) and during therapy at cycle 2 day 1 and cycle 4 day 1. Peripheral blood was collected in 8 mL Vacutainer Cell Preparation Tubes, from which PBMCs were isolated by centrifugation and then cryopreserved.

The data are from a study of PD-1 blockade in classical Hodgkin lymphoma (TCRdb year 2020). Broadly, across the study: Nivolumab dosing was 3 mg/kg intravenously every 2 weeks, continuing until either disease progression or unacceptable toxicity. To define a peripheral blood immune signature of response to PD-1 blockade in classical Hodgkin lymphoma, the study combined TCR beta sequencing with CyTOF.

The investigation overall reported the following: Baseline TCR diversity was reported to be lower in newly diagnosed patients than in healthy donors, and even lower in relapsed/refractory patients. The study was limited to a single clinical trial cohort, and causes of repertoire differences, possibly disease activity or prior therapy, remained undefined. Lower diversity was seen in patients whose nivolumab began less than 1 year after ASCT, and these patients were left out of later analyses so that immune reconstitution would not confound the results. A significant rise by C4D1 was seen in CD4+ but not CD8+ TCR diversity (p=0.0027 vs p=0.16), with the rise being most apparent in complete responders (p=0.02). Baseline diversity similar to that of newly diagnosed patients was observed in trial patients achieving complete response, whereas significantly lower diversity was observed in partial responders and progressors.

The Qiagen DNeasy kit was used to extract genomic DNA both from unsorted PBMCs and from the negatively selected CD4+ and CD8+ fractions. Using primers that anneal to V and J segments, immunoSEQ multiplex PCR amplified the TCR beta CDR3 regions. A synthetic immune receptor repertoire was used to minimize amplification bias, and any residual bias was removed computationally once sequencing was done. The study's processing was this. Custom Python scripts were used to quantify repertoire diversity as the Shannon entropy index. Unsorted, CD4+ and CD8+ repertoires were examined separately, except in combined analyses, for which CD4+ and CD8+ sequences were merged in silico. A clone counted as expanded when the clone's frequency after treatment rose at least 2-fold relative to C1D1, and clones undetected at baseline were given a pseudocount of 0.5. Singleton clones were defined as clones with 0 or 1 copy at C1D1, and non-singleton clones were defined as clones with 2 or more copies. By matching protein sequences in sorted samples from the same patient, clones expanded in unsorted samples were annotated as CD4+, CD8+ or unknown. Wilcoxon tests on paired samples were used to test diversity changes from C1D1 to C4D1. Imported from immuneACCESS, the table was reduced by TCRdb to in-frame sequences with V and J called. These copies leave out some clones; in studies compared against another copy, an unresolved V gene accounts for under half, and the cause of the remainder is not known. The DNA was the basis for D and trimming; V, J and clone size are from that table. Counted in this sample were about 24,000 clones; 84% of them appeared once. The leading ten clones occupy 5% to 8% of the sample.

This sequence originates from a human donor with classical Hodgkin lymphoma. The material was peripheral blood mononuclear cells (PBMCs), obtained before the fourth cycle of nivolumab. Recombination joined TRBV30 with TRBJ1-2, and 7 junction bases match TRBD1. The CDR3 reads as follows: CAWSEQGPYGYTF. The sequenced DNA is TGTGCCTGGAGCGAACAGGGGCCCTATGGCTACACCTTC.